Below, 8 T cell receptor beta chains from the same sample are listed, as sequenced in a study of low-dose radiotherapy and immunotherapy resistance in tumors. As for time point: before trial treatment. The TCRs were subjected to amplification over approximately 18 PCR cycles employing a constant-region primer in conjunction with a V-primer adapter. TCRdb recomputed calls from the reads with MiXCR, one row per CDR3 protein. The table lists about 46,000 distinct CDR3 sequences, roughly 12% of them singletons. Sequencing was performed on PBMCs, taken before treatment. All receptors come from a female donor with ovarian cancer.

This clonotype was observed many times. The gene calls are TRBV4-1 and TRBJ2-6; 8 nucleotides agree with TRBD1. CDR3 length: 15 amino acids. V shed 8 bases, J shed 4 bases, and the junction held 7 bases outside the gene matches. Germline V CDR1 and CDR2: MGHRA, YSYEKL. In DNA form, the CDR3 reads TGCGCCAGCGGACAGGGAGTTGTGGGGGCCAACGTCCTGACTTTC. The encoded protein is CASGQGVVGANVLTF.

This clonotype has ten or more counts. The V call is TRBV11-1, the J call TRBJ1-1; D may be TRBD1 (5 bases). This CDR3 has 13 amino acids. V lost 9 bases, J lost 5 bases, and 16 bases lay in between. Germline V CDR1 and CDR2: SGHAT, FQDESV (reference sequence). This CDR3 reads CASCWGDTTEAFF. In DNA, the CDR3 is TGTGCCAGTTGTTGGGGCGACACGACTGAAGCTTTCTTT.

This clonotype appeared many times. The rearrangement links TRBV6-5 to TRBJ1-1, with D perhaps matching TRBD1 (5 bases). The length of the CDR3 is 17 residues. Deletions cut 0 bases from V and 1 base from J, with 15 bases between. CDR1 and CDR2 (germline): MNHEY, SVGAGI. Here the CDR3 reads CASSYSIGASANTEAFF. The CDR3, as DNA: TGTGCCAGCAGTTACTCGATAGGGGCCAGCGCGAACACTGAAGCTTTCTTT.

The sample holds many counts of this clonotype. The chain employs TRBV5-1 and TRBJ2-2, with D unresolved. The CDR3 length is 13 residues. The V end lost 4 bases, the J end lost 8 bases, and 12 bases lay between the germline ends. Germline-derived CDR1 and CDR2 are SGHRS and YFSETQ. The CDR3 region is CASSLTSQGELFF. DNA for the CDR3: TGCGCCAGCAGCCTAACGTCCCAGGGGGAGCTGTTTTTT.

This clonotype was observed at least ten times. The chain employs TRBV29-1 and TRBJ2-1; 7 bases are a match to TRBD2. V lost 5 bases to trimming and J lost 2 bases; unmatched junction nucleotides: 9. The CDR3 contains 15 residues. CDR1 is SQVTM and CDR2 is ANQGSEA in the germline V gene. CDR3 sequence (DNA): TGCAGCGTTCGGCCTATGGCGGGAGCCTACAATGAGCAGTTCTTC. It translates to CSVRPMAGAYNEQFF.

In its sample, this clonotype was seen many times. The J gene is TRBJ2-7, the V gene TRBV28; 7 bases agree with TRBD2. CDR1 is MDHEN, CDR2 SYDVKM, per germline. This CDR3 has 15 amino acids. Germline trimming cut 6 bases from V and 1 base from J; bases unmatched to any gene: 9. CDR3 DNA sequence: TGTGCCAGCAGGGACTGGGGAGGGAAGTCCTACGAGCAGTACTTC. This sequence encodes CASRDWGGKSYEQYF.

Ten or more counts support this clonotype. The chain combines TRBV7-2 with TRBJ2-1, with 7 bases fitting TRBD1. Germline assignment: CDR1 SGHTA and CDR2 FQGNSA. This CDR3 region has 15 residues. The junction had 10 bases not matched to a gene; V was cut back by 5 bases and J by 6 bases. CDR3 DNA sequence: TGTGCCAGCAGCCCGGAATGGGGACAGCGCAATGAGCAGTTCTTC. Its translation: CASSPEWGQRNEQFF.

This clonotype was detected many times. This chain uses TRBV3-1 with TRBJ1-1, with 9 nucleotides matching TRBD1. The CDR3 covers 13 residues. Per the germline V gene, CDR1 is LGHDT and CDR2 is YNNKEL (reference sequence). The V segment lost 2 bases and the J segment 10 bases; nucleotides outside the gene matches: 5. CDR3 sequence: CASSQPQGALAFF. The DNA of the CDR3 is TGTGCCAGCAGCCAACCACAGGGGGCTTTAGCTTTCTTT.